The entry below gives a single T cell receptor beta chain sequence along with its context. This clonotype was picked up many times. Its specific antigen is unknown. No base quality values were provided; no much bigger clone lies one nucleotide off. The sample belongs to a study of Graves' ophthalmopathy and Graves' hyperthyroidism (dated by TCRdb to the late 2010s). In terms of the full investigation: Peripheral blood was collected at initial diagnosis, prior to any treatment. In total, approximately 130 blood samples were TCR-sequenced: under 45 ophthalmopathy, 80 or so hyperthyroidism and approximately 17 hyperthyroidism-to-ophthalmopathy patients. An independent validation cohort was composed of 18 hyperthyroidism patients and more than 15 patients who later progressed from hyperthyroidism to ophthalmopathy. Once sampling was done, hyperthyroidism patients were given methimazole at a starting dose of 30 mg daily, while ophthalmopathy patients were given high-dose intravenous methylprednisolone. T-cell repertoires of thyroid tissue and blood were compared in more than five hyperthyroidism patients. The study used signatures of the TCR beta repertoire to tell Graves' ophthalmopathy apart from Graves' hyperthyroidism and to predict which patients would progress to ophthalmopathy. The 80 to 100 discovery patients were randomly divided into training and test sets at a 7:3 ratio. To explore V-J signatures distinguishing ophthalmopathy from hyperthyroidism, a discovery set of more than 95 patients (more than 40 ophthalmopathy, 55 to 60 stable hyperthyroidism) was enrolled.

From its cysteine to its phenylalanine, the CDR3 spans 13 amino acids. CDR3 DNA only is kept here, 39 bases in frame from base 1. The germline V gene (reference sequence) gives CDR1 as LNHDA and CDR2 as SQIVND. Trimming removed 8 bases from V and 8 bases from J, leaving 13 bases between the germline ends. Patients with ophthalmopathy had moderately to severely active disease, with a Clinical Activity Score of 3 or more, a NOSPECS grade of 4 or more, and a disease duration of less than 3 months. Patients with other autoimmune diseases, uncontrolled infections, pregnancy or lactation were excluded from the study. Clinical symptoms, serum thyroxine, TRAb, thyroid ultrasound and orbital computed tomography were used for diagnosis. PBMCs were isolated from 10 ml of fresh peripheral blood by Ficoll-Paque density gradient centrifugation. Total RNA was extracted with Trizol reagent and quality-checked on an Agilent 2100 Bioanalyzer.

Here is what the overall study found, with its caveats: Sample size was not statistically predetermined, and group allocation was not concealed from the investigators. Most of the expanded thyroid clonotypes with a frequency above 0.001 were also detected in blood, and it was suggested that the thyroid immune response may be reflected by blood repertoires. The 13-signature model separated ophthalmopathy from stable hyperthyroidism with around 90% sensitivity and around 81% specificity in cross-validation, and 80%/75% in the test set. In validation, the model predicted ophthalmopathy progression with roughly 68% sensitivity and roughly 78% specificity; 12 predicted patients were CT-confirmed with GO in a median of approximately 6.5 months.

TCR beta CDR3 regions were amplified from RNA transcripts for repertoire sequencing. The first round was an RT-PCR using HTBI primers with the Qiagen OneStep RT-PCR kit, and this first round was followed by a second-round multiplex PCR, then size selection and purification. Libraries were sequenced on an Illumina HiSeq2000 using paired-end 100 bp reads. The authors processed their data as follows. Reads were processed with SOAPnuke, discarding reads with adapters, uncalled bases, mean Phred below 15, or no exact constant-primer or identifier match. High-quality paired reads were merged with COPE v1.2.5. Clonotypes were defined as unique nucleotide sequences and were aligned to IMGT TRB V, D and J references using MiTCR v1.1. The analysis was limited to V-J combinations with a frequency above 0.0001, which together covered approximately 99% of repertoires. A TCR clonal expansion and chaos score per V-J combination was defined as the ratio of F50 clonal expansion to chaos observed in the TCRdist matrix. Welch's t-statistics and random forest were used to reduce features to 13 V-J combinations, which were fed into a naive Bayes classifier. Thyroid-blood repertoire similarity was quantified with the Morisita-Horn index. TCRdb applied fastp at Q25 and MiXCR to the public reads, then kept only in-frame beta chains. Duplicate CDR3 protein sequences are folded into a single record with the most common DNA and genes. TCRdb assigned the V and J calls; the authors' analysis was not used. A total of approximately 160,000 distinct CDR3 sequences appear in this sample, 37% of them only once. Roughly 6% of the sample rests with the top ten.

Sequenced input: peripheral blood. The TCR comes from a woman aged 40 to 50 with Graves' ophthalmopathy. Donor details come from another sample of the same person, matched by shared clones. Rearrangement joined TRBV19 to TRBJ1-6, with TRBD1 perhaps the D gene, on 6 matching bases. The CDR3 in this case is CASQDRTDSPLHF. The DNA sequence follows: TGTGCCAGTCAGGACCGGACAGATTCACCCCTCCACTTT.